Below, 27 T cell receptor beta chains from the same sample are listed, as sequenced in a study of CD8+ T cells in alopecia areata. The pooled cutaneous lymph node cells were sorted using several markers (CD4, CD8alpha, NKG2D, NKG2ACE and others). Sequencing relied on a cDNA template that was reverse transcribed from extracted RNA. Clones were read by immunoSEQ multiplex PCR, and TCRdb kept only the in-frame ones, dropping some. The sample yields 270,000 or so clones, without any singletons. Sequencing was done on a sample of CD4+ T cells sorted from a lymph node. All receptors come from a C3H/HeJ mouse with alopecia areata. The mice in this strain carry MHC haplotype H2-k.

Details on this clone: Gene names are the mouse ones. The read ends 4 residues before the CDR3 terminus; that terminus is restored from the germline J gene. The chain is built from TRBV17 and TRBJ2-1, with D possibly TRBD1 on 6 matching bases. Germline V gene data show CDR1 as MNHDT and CDR2 as YYDKIL. The CDR3 consists of 13 residues. CDR3 loop: CASSRDSLAEQFF. The CDR3 DNA, read in part, is TGTGCTAGCAGTAGGGACAGCCTAGCT.

This clone came up a few times. The gene names given are mouse names. The CDR3 extends 4 residues past the end of the read, so its final part is completed from the germline J gene. This chain joins TRBV19 and TRBJ2-7; 9 bases line up with TRBD1. CDR1 FNHDT and CDR2 SITEND come from the germline V gene (reference sequence). The CDR3 extends over 15 amino acids. The junction had 3 bases not matched to a gene; V was cut back by 2 bases and J by 0 bases. The CDR3 DNA, read in part, is TGTGCCAGCAGTATGGAACAGGGGGCCTCCTAT. Encoded protein: CASSMEQGASY. The entire CDR3 reads CASSMEQGASYEQYF.

This clone has a handful of counts. Gene labels here are mouse ones. The CDR3 extends 4 residues past the end of the read, so its final part is completed from the germline J gene. The gene calls are TRBV31 and TRBJ1-1; D perhaps matches TRBD1 (5 bases). The CDR3 has 13 amino acids. Trimming stripped 1 base from V and 0 bases from J, with 6 bases between. Germline loops: CDR1 GKSSPN, CDR2 SITVG. The sequenced CDR3 bases are TGTGCCTGGAGTCGACAGACAAACACA. Translating gives CAWSRQTNT. The full CDR3 is CAWSRQTNTEVFF.

In regard to this clone: Gene names and germline match the mouse. Read data end 4 residues before the CDR3 end; the end is taken from the germline J gene. The gene calls are TRBV1 and TRBJ2-5; TRBD1 matches at 8 bases. The CDR3 loop spans 15 amino acids. Germline V CDR1 and CDR2: NSQYPW, LRSPGD (reference sequence). Partial CDR3 DNA: TGCACCTGCAGTGCAGATCCAGGGGGCAAAGAC. Translating it yields CTCSADPGGKD. The entire CDR3 protein is CTCSADPGGKDTQYF.

This clone occurred many times. Genes here carry mouse names. The identical CDR3 is also encoded by other nucleotide sequences in the sample. CDR3 protein: CTCSAVTGGAETLYF. The sequenced CDR3 bases are TGCACCTGCAGTGCGGTAACTGGGGGGGCAGAA. The chain couples TRBV1 to TRBJ2-3; 9 bases are a match to TRBD2. Read coverage stops 4 residues before the CDR3 terminus; the germline J gene supplies the remainder. This CDR3 comprises 15 residues. The germline V gene has CDR1 NSQYPW and CDR2 LRSPGD (reference sequence). J was trimmed by 3 bases and V by 3 bases; bases with no gene match: 4.

This clone was found a few times. The gene symbols are mouse symbols. The CDR3 end is not reached by the read, which stops 4 residues before it; the germline J gene fills it in. V gene TRBV5 combines with J gene TRBJ2-5, with TRBD2 identical over 10 bases. CDR3 length: 17 residues. Per the germline V gene, CDR1 is LGHNA and CDR2 is YNLKQL (reference sequence). CDR3 amino acids: CASSPRPRLGGTDTQYF. Incomplete CDR3 DNA: TGTGCCAGCAGCCCTCGCCCCAGACTGGGGGGCACAGAC.

This clone showed up just a few times. These gene names are mouse names. Read coverage stops 4 residues before the CDR3 terminus; the germline J gene supplies the remainder. The gene calls are TRBV13-1 and TRBJ1-2; 9 nucleotides agree with TRBD1. The CDR3 is made up of 15 amino acids. Per the germline V gene, CDR1 is NSHNY and CDR2 is SYGAGN. The CDR3: CASRRYGTGWSDYTF. The CDR3 bases that were read are TGTGCCAGCAGACGGTATGGGACAGGGTGGTCC.

Of note for this clone: Genes here carry mouse names. The read ends 4 residues before the CDR3 terminus; that terminus is restored from the germline J gene. V is TRBV5 and J is TRBJ2-5, with D possibly being TRBD1 (5 bases). V was clipped by 0 bases and J by 0 bases, with 10 bases between them. Germline assignment: CDR1 LGHNA and CDR2 YNLKQL (reference sequence). This CDR3 contains 16 residues. The CDR3 loop reads CASSQDSGPNQDTQYF. CDR3 DNA, as far as it was read: TGTGCCAGCAGCCAAGATTCAGGGCCTAACCAAGAC.

As to this clone: The listed genes are named as in mouse. The missing CDR3 end, 4 residues past where the read stops, is filled in from the germline J gene. The sample contains more than one DNA sequence encoding this CDR3. The V gene is TRBV5, the J gene TRBJ2-5, with 8 bases identical to TRBD2. This CDR3 is 15 amino acids long. The junction had 6 bases not matched to a gene; V was cut back by 4 bases and J by 3 bases. Germline values: CDR1 LGHNA, CDR2 YNLKQL (reference sequence). CDR3 bases read: TGTGCCAGCAGCCCCCCGGGGGGGCGACAAGAC. It codes for CASSPPGGRQD. The whole CDR3 reads CASSPPGGRQDTQYF.

Worth noting for this clone: The genes are named according to mouse. The sequence runs out 4 residues before the end of the CDR3; the remainder is reconstructed from the germline J gene. The gene calls are TRBV13-1 and TRBJ2-3; 9 bases line up with TRBD2. CDR1 and CDR2 (germline): NSHNY, SYGAGN. CDR3 length equals 15 residues. V gave up 3 bases and J gave up 4 bases; unmatched junction bases: 6. This CDR3 reads CASSVPGLGTETLYF. Partial CDR3 DNA: TGTGCCAGCAGTGTACCGGGACTGGGTACAGAA.

Points on this clone: Gene names refer to mouse genes. The DNA ends 4 residues before the CDR3 does, and the rest of the CDR3 is filled in from the germline J gene. The chain employs TRBV19 and TRBJ2-3; a possible D gene is TRBD1 (6 bases). Germline V gene sequence: CDR1 FNHDT, CDR2 SITEND (reference sequence). This CDR3 is 15 amino acids long. Deletions cut 2 bases from V and 0 bases from J, with 10 bases between. CDR3 bases read: TGTGCCAGCAGTATGGTGGGACAAAGTGCAGAA. Amino acids: CASSMVGQSAE. The entire CDR3 protein reads CASSMVGQSAETLYF.

Only a few counts were recorded for this clone. Gene names follow the mouse nomenclature. The read ends 4 residues before the CDR3 terminus; that terminus is restored from the germline J gene. Other nucleotide sequences from this sample produce the same CDR3. This sequence joins TRBV1 and TRBJ1-2; 11 positions agree with TRBD1. V gave up 0 bases and J gave up 3 bases; unmatched junction bases: 0. CDR1 NSQYPW and CDR2 LRSPGD come from the germline V gene (reference sequence). The CDR3 contains 15 residues. The CDR3 sequence: CTCSAEGQGDSDYTF. CDR3 DNA (partial): TGCACCTGCAGTGCAGAGGGACAGGGGGACTCC.

As concerns this clone: Each gene name is a mouse one. Sequencing ends 4 residues short of the CDR3 end; the germline J gene provides the rest. The rearrangement links TRBV1 to TRBJ2-3, with 12 bases that match TRBD2. The V and J ends lost 4 bases and 0 bases, in that order; junction bases with no gene match: 11. The CDR3 has 19 amino acids. The germline CDR1 and CDR2 sequences are NSQYPW and LRSPGD (reference sequence). Partial CDR3 DNA: TGCACCTGCAGTGTCCGGGACTGGGGGGCCGAAGCTAGTGCAGAA. It translates to CTCSVRDWGAEASAE. The entire CDR3 sequence reads CTCSVRDWGAEASAETLYF.

Points on this clone: Gene labels here are mouse ones. Read coverage stops 4 residues before the CDR3 terminus; the germline J gene supplies the remainder. The V call is TRBV1, the J call TRBJ2-1; 7 bases agree with TRBD2. Germline V gives CDR1 NSQYPW, CDR2 LRSPGD (reference sequence). CDR3 size: 14 residues. V shed 3 bases and J 5 bases; nucleotides not matched to a gene: 4. CDR3 region: CTCSAPTGDAEQFF. Incomplete CDR3 DNA: TGCACCTGCAGTGCCCCCACTGGGGATGCT.

To note about this clone: The gene names given are mouse names. The CDR3 is cut off 4 residues early in the read; its end comes from the germline J gene. The rearrangement joins TRBV19 to TRBJ1-1; the match to TRBD1 covers 9 bases. CDR3 size: 14 residues. The J segment lost 4 bases and the V segment lost 4 bases, leaving 5 bases of the junction unmatched. Germline CDR1 and CDR2: FNHDT and SITEND (reference sequence). The part of the CDR3 DNA that was read is TGTGCCAGCAGTGCGAGGACAGGGGTCACA. Amino acid sequence: CASSARTGVT. The full-length CDR3 reads as CASSARTGVTEVFF.

Of note for this clone: Gene and germline names: mouse. The read finishes 4 residues shy of the CDR3 end, and the germline J gene is used to complete it. The sample has other DNA sequences that encode this CDR3 too. This sequence joins TRBV13-1 and TRBJ2-1, with TRBD2 identical over 7 bases. CDR3 size: 14 residues. V shed 0 bases, J shed 5 bases, and the junction held 2 bases outside the gene matches. Germline V lookup: CDR1 NSHNY, CDR2 SYGAGN. The part of the CDR3 DNA that was read is TGTGCCAGCAGTGATGTGGGGGGAGATGCT. It encodes CASSDVGGDA. The full CDR3 protein reads CASSDVGGDAEQFF.

As regards this clone: Gene and germline names: mouse. The read finishes 4 residues shy of the CDR3 end, and the germline J gene is used to complete it. The chain couples TRBV14 to TRBJ2-7; a possible D gene is TRBD1 (5 bases). The CDR3 runs 13 residues. Germline CDR1 reads SGHDT; CDR2 reads FRDEAV. V gave up 4 bases and J gave up 3 bases, with 11 bases separating them. This CDR3 reads CASSLGHLYEQYF. The DNA read from the CDR3 is TGTGCCAGCAGTCTCGGACACCTCTAT.

Remarks on this clone: The gene names given are mouse names. The missing CDR3 end, 4 residues past where the read stops, is filled in from the germline J gene. This chain connects TRBV13-1 to TRBJ2-1; possible D gene TRBD1, 5 bases. The CDR3 has 14 amino acids. Trimming shortened V by 3 bases and J by 0 bases, and 7 bases separated the two germline ends. Germline V gene data show CDR1 as NSHNY and CDR2 as SYGAGN. CDR3 bases read: TGTGCCAGCAGTGGACAGCCTAACTATGCT. It specifies CASSGQPNYA. The CDR3 reads in full as CASSGQPNYAEQFF.

On this clone: The gene names given are mouse names. Coverage ceases 4 residues before the CDR3 finishes, and the germline J gene fills in the end. The sample contains more than one DNA sequence encoding this CDR3. V gene TRBV1 combines with J gene TRBJ2-7; no clear D. Trimming took off 0 bases at V and 0 bases at J, with 3 bases between the two ends. Per the germline V gene, CDR1 is NSQYPW and CDR2 is LRSPGD (reference sequence). The CDR3 length is 13 residues. The CDR3 sequence is CTCSADSSYEQYF. CDR3 bases read: TGCACCTGCAGTGCAGACAGCTCCTAT.

About this clone: The gene names given are mouse names. The CDR3 extends 4 residues past the end of the read, so its final part is completed from the germline J gene. Different DNA sequences within this sample yield the same CDR3. The J gene is TRBJ2-1, the V gene TRBV31; 10 bases fit TRBD2. The J segment lost 4 bases and the V segment lost 0 bases, leaving 3 bases of the junction unmatched. The germline CDR1 and CDR2 sequences are GKSSPN and SITVG. CDR3 length: 15 residues. This CDR3 reads CAWSLEDWGYAEQFF. CDR3 bases read: TGTGCCTGGAGTCTAGAGGACTGGGGGTATGCT.

This clone was picked up many times. Each gene name is a mouse one. The read terminates 4 residues ahead of where the CDR3 ends, so the germline J gene completes it. This chain links TRBV1 with TRBJ1-2, with 7 bases identical to TRBD1. V trimming: 6 bases; J trimming: 2 bases; junction bases outside the gene matches: 0. Germline CDR1 and CDR2: NSQYPW and LRSPGD (reference sequence). CDR3 length: 12 residues. The covered CDR3 bases are TGCACCTGCAGACAGGGGAACTCC. Protein sequence: CTCRQGNS. The entire CDR3 sequence reads CTCRQGNSDYTF. Based on the CDR3 plus reference TRBV1 and TRBJ1-2, the full variable domain is VTLLEQNPRWRLVPRGQAVNLRCILKNSQYPWMSWYQQDLQKQLQWLFTLRSPGDKEVKSLPGADYLATRVTDTELRLQVANMSQGRTLYCTCRQGNSDYTFGSGTRLLVI.

This clone was counted between two and nine times. Gene names are the mouse ones. The DNA ends 4 residues before the CDR3 does, and the rest of the CDR3 is filled in from the germline J gene. The chain employs TRBV13-3 and TRBJ2-7; 8 bases are shared with TRBD1. The CDR3 extends over 13 amino acids. Germline assignment: CDR1 NNHDY and CDR2 SYVADS. The covered CDR3 bases are TGTGCCAGCAGTGAACGGGACAGGTAT. Translation: CASSERDRY. The CDR3, in full, reads CASSERDRYEQYF.

This clone was detected only a few times. The gene names given are mouse names. With the read ending 4 residues before the CDR3 end, the germline J gene is used to fill in that end. The V gene is TRBV31, the J gene TRBJ2-1, with D possibly matching TRBD1 (5 bases). V gave up 0 bases and J gave up 3 bases, with 9 bases separating them. This CDR3 is built from 14 residues. Germline V gene data show CDR1 as GKSSPN and CDR2 as SITVG. The CDR3 DNA, read in part, is TGTGCCTGGAGTCTAGAGGGGATCTATGCT. Encoded protein: CAWSLEGIYA. The CDR3 reads in full as CAWSLEGIYAEQFF.

This clone was found a few times. Gene names are mouse gene names. The observed sequence ends 4 residues before the CDR3 terminus, with the missing tail filled in from the germline J gene. This CDR3 is also generated by other DNA sequences in the sample. The chain uses TRBV13-3 and TRBJ1-1, with a possible D match to TRBD1 (6 bases). The germline V and J ends were trimmed by 0 bases and 3 bases, with 6 bases remaining between them. The germline V gene encodes CDR1 NNHDY and CDR2 SYVADS. This CDR3 contains 13 residues. The CDR3 spells CASSDAGDTEVFF. CDR3 DNA, as far as it was read: TGTGCCAGCAGTGATGCAGGGGACACA.

Concerning this clone itself: The germline and genes are mouse ones. The sequence runs out 4 residues before the end of the CDR3; the remainder is reconstructed from the germline J gene. The V call is TRBV31, the J call TRBJ1-1, with TRBD1 matching 8 bases. Trimming took 4 bases from V and 0 from J; bases not matched to a gene: 1. Germline V gene data show CDR1 as GKSSPN and CDR2 as SITVG. The CDR3 has 13 amino acids. CDR3 protein: CAWNRGTNTEVFF. The covered CDR3 bases are TGTGCCTGGAACAGGGGGACAAACACA.

This clone was found a few times. Mouse gene names and germline throughout. Read data end 4 residues before the CDR3 end; the end is taken from the germline J gene. The same CDR3 arises from other DNA sequences in this sample as well. The chain is built from TRBV31 and TRBJ2-2, with a possible D match to TRBD1 (5 bases). V lost 3 bases to trimming and J lost 0 bases, with 8 bases between them. The CDR3 covers 14 residues. Germline V lookup: CDR1 GKSSPN, CDR2 SITVG. The CDR3 is CAWSRQTNTGQLYF. CDR3 DNA (partial): TGTGCCTGGAGCCGACAGACAAACACCGGG. The variable domain in full, completed from reference TRBV31 and TRBJ2-2, reads AQTIHQWPVAEIKAVGSPLSLGCTIKGKSSPNLYWYWQATGGTLQQLFYSITVGQVESVVQLNLSASRPKDDQFILSTEKLLLSHSGFYLCAWSRQTNTGQLYFGEGSKLTVL.

A note on this clone: Genes and germline come from the mouse. The read halts 4 residues ahead of the CDR3 end, with the missing end drawn from the germline J gene. The rearrangement uses TRBV13-2 and TRBJ2-5, with TRBD2 matching over 11 bases. The V gene's germline CDR1 is NNHNN and CDR2 SYGAGS (reference sequence). Losses at the gene ends were 4 bases for V and 0 bases for J; bases not matched to a gene: 1. This CDR3 has 15 amino acids. The CDR3 spells CASGRDWGNQDTQYF. The sequenced part of the CDR3 DNA is TGTGCCAGCGGTCGGGACTGGGGGAACCAAGAC.